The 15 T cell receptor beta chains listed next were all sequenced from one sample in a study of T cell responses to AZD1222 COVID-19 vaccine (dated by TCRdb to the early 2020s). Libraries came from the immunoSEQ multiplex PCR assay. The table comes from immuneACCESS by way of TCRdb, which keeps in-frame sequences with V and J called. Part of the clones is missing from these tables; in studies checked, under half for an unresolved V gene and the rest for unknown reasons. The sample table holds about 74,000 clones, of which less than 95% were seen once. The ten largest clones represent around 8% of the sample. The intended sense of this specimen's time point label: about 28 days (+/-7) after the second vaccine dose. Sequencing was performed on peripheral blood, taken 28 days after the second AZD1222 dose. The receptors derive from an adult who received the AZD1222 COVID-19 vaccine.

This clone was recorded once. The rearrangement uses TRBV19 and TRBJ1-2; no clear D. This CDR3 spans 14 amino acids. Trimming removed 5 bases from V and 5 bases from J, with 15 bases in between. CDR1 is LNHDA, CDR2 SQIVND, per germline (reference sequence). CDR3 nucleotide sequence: TGTGCCAGTAGTCCCACCGCAGGAATGTATGGCTACACCTTC. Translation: CASSPTAGMYGYTF.

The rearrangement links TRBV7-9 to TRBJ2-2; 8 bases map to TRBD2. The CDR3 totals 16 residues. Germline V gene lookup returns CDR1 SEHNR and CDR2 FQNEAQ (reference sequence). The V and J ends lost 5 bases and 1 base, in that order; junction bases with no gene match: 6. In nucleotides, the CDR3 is TGTGCCAGCAGCCTACCCCTAGCGGGGAACACCGGGGAGCTGTTTTTT. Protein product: CASSLPLAGNTGELFF. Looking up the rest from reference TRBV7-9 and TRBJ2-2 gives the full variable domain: DTGVSQNPRHKITKRGQNVTFRCDPISEHNRLYWYRQTLGQGPEFLTYFQNEAQLEKSRLLSDRFSAERPKGSFSTLEIQRTEQGDSAMYLCASSLPLAGNTGELFFGEGSRLTVL.

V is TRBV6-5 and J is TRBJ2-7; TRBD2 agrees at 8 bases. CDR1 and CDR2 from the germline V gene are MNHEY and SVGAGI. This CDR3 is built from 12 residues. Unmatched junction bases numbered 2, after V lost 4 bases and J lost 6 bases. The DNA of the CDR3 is TGTGCCAGCAGTTCCGGGACTAGCGAGCAGTACTTC. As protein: CASSSGTSEQYF.

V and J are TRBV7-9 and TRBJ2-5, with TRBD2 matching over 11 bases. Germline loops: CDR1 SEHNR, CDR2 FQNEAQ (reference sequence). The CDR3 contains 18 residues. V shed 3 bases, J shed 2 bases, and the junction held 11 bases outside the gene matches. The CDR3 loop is CASSFGAASGRNQETQYF. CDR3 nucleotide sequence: TGTGCCAGCAGCTTCGGGGCGGCTAGCGGGAGGAATCAAGAGACCCAGTACTTC.

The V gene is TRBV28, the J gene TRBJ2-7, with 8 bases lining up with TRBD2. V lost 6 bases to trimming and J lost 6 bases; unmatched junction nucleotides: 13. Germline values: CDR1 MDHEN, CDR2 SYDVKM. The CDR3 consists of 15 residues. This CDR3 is CASSRPVSGNSEQYF. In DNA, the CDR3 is TGTGCCAGCAGCCGCCCCGTTAGCGGGAATAGCGAGCAGTACTTC.

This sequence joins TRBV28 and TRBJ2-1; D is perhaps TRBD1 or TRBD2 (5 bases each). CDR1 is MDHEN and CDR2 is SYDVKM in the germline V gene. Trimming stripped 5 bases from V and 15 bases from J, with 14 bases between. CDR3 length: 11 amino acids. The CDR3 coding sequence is TGTGCCAGCAGTCAAGGCCTCGGGGCGTTCTTC. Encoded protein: CASSQGLGAFF.

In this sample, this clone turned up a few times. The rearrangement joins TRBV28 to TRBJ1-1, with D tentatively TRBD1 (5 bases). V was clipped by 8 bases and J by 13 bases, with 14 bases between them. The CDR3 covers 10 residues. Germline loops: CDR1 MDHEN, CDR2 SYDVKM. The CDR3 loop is CASGYKRGFF. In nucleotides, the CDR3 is TGTGCCAGCGGGTACAAAAGGGGTTTCTTT.

The CDR3 nucleotides are TGTGCCAGCAGCGTAGGAGCTAATGAGCAGTTCTTC. Translated, it gives CASSVGANEQFF. V is TRBV9 and J is TRBJ2-1; D unclear. Germline lookup yields CDR1 SGDLS and CDR2 YYNGEE. CDR3 length: 12 residues. Trimming pared 0 bases from V and 7 bases from J, leaving 5 bases between.

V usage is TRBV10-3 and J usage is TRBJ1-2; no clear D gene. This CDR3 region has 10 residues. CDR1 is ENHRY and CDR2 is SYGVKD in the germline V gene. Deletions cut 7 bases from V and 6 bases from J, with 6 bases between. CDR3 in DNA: TGTGCCATCAAAAGCCATGGCTACACCTTC. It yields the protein CAIKSHGYTF.

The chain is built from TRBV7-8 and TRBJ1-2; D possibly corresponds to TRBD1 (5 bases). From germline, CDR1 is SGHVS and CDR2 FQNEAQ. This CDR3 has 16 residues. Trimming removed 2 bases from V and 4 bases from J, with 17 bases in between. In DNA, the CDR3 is TGTGCCAGCAGCTTAATGGCGGGGCAGGCGCGCTATGGCTACACCTTC. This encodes CASSLMAGQARYGYTF.

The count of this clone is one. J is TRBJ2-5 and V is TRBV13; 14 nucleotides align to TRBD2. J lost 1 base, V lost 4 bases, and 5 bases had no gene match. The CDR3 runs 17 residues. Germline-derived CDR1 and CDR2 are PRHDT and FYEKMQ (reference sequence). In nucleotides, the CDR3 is TGTGCCAGCAGCTCGGGACTAGCGGGAGCCTCCCAAGAGACCCAGTACTTC. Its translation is CASSSGLAGASQETQYF.

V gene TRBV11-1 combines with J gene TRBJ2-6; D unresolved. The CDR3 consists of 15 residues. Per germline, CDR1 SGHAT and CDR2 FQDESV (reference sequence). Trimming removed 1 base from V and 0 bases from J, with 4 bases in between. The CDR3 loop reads CASSLGLSGANVLTF. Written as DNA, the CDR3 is TGTGCCAGCAGCTTAGGCCTCTCTGGGGCCAACGTCCTGACTTTC.

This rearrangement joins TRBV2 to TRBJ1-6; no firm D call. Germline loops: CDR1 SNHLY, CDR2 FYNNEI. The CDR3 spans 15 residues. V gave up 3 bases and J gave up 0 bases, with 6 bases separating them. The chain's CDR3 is CASSDSSSYNSPLHF. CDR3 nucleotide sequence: TGTGCCAGCAGTGATTCCAGCTCCTATAATTCACCCCTCCACTTT.

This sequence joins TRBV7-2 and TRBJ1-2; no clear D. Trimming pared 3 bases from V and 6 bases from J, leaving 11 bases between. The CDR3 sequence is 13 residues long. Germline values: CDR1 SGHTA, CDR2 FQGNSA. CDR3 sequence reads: CASSFKPSHGYTF. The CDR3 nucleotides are TGTGCCAGCAGCTTCAAACCTTCTCATGGCTACACCTTC.

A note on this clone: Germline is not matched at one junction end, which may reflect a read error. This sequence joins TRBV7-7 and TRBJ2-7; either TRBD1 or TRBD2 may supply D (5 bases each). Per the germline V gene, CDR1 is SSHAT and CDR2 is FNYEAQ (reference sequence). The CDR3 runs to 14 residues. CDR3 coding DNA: TGTGCTAGCAGCGACGGGGCCTTCTCCTACGAGCAGTACTTC. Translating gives CASSDGAFSYEQYF.